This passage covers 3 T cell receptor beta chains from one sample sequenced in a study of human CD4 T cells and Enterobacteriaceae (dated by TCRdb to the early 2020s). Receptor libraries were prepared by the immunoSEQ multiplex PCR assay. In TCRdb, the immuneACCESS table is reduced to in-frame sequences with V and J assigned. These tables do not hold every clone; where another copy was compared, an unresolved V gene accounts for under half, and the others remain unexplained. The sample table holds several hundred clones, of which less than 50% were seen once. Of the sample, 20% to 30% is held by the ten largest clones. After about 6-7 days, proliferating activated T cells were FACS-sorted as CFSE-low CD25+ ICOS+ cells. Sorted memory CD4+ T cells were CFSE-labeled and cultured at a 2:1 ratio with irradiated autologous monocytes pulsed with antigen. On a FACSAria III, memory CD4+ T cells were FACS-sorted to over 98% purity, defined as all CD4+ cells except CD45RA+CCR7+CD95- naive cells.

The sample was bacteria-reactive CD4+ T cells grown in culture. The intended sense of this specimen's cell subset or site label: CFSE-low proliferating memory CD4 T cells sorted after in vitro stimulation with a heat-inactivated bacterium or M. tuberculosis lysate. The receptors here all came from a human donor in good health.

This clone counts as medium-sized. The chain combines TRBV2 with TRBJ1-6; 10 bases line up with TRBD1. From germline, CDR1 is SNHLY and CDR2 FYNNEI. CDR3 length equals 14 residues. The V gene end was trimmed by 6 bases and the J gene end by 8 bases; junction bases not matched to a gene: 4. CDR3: CASSQGQGYSPLHF. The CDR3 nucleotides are TGTGCCAGCAGCCAGGGACAGGGGTATTCACCCCTCCACTTT.

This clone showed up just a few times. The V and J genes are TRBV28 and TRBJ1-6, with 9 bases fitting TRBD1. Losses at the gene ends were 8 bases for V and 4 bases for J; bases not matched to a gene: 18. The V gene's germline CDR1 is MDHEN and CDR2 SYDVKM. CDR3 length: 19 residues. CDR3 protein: CASGLNRDRVVGYNSPLHF. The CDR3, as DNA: TGTGCCAGCGGTCTCAACCGGGACAGGGTAGTTGGATATAATTCACCCCTCCACTTT.

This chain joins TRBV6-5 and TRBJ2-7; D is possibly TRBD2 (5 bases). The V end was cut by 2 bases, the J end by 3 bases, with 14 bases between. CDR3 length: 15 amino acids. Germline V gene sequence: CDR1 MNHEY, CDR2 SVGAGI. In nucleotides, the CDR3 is TGTGCCAGCAGTTACAATCTAGCAGACTACTACGAGCAGTACTTC. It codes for CASSYNLADYYEQYF.